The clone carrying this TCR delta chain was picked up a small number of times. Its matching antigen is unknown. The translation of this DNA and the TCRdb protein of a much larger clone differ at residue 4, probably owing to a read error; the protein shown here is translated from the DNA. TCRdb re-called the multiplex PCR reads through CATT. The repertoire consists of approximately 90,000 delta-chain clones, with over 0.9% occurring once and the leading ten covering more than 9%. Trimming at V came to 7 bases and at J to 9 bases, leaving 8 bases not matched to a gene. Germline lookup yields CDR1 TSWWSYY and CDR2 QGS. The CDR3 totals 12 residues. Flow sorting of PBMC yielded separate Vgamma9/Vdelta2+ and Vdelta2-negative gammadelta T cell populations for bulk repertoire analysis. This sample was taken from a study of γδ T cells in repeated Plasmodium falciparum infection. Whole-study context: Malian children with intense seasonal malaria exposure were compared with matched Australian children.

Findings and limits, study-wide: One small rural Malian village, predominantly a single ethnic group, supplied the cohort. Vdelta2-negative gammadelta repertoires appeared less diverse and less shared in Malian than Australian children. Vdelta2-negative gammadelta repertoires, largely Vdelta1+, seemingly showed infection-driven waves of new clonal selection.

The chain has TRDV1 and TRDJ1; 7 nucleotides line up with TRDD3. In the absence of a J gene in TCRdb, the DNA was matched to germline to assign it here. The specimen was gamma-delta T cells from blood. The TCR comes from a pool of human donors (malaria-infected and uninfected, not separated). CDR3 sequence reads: CALASVDTELIF. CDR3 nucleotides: TGTGCTCTTGCATCAGTGGATACGGAACTCATCTTT.